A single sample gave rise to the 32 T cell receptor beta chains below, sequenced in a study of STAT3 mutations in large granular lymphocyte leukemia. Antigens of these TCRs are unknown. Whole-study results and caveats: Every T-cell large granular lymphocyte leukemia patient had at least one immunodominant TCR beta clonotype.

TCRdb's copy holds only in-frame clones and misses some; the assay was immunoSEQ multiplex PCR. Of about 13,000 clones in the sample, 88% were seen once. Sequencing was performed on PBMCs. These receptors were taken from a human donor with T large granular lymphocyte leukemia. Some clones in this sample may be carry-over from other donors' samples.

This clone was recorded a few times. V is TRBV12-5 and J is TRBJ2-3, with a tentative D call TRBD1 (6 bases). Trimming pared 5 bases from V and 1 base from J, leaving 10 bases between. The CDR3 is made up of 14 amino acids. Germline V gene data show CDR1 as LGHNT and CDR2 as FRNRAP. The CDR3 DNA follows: TGTGCTAGTGGTATACAGGGAGGCACAGATACGCAGTATTTT. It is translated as CASGIQGGTDTQYF.

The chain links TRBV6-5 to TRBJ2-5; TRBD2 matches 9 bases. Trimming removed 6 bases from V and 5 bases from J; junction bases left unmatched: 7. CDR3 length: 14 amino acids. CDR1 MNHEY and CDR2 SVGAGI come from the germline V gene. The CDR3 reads CASSSRGGWETQYF. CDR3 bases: TGTGCCAGCAGCTCGCGGGGGGGGTGGGAGACCCAGTACTTC.

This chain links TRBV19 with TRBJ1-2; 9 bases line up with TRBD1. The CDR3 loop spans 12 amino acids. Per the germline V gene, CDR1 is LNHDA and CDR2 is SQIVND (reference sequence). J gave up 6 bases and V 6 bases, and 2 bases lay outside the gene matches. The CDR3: CASSRTGDGYTF. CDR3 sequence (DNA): TGTGCCAGTAGCCGGACAGGGGATGGCTACACCTTC.

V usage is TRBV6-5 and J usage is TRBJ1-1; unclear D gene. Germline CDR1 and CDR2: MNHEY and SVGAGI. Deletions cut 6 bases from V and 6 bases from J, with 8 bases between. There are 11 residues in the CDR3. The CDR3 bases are TGTGCCAGCAGCAAGGGCGCTGAAGCTTTCTTT. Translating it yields CASSKGAEAFF.

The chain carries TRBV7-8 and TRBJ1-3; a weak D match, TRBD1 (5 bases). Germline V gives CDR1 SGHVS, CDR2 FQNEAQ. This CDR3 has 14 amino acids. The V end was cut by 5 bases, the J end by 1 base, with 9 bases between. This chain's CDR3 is CASSLQGSGNTIYF. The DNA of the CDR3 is TGTGCCAGCAGCCTCCAGGGATCTGGAAACACCATATATTTT.

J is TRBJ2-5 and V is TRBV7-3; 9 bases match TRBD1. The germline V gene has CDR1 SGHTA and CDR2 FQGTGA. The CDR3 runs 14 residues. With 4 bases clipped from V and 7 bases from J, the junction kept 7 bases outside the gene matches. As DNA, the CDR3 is TGTGCCAGCAGCTCACAGGGGGCCTCTAGGACCCAGTACTTC. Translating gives CASSSQGASRTQYF.

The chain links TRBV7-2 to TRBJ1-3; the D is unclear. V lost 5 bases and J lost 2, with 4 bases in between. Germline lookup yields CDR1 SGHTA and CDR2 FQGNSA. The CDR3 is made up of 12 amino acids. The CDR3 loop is CASSTTGNTIYF. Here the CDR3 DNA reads TGTGCCAGCAGCACCACTGGAAACACCATATATTTT.

The CDR3, as DNA: TGTGCCAGCAGCTTGGTCACAGGGGGCGATACGCAGTATTTT. Translation gives CASSLVTGGDTQYF. This sequence joins TRBV5-4 and TRBJ2-3, with 9 bases fitting TRBD1. CDR1 is SGHNT, CDR2 YYREEE, per germline (reference sequence). V lost 0 bases, J lost 6 bases, and 2 bases stayed unmatched. This CDR3 contains 14 residues.

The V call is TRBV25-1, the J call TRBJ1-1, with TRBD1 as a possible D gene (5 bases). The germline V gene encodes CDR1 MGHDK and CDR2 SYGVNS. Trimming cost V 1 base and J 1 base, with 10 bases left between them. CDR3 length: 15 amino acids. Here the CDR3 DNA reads TGTGCCAGCAGTGAATCGGGGGGGAGGAACACTGAAGCTTTCTTT. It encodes CASSESGGRNTEAFF.

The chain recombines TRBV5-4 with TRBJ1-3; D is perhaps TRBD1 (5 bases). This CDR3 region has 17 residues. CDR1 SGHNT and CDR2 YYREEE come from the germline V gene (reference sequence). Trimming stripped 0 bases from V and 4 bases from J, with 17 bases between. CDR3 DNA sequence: TGTGCCAGCAGCTTGGTGGGGGACGGACACCCCGGAAACACCATATATTTT. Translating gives CASSLVGDGHPGNTIYF.

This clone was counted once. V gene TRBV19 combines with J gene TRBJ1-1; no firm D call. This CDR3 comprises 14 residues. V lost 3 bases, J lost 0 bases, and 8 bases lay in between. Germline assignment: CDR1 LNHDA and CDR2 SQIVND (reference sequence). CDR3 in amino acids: CASSMTGMNTEAFF. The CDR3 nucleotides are TGTGCCAGTAGTATGACGGGGATGAACACTGAAGCTTTCTTT.

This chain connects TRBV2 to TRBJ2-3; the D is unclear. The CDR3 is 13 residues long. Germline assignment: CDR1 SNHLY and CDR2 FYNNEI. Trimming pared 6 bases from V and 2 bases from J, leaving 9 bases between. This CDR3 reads CASSLLHTDTQYF. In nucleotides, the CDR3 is TGTGCCAGCAGCTTGCTACACACAGATACGCAGTATTTT.

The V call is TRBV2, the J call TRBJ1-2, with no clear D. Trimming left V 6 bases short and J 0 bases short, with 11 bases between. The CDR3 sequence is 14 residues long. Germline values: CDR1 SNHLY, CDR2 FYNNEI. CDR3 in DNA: TGTGCCAGCAGGACCACAGCTACTAACTATGGCTACACCTTC. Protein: CASRTTATNYGYTF.

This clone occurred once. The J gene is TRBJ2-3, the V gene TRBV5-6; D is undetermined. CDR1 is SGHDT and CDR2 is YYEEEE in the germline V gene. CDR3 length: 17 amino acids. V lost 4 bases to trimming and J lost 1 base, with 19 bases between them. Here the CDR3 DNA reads TGTGCCAGCAGCAGACCGACTCGCGCCGATGGCACAGATACGCAGTATTTT. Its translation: CASSRPTRADGTDTQYF. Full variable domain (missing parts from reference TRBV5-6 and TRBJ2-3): DAGVTQSPTHLIKTRGQQVTLRCSPKSGHDTVSWYQQALGQGPQFIFQYYEEEERQRGNFPDRFSGHQFPNYSSELNVNALLLGDSALYLCASSRPTRADGTDTQYFGPGTRLTVL.

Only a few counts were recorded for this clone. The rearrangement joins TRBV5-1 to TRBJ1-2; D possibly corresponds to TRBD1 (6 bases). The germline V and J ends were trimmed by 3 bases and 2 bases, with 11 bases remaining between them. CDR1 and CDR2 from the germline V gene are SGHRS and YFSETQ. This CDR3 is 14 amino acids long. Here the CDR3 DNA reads TGCGCCAGCAGCTGGGGGCCAGAGAACTATGGCTACACCTTC. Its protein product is CASSWGPENYGYTF.

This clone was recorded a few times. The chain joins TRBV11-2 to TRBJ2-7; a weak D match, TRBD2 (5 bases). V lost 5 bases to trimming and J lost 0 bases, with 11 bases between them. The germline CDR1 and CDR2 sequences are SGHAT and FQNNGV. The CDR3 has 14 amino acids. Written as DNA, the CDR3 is TGTGCCAGCAGCACCCGGACTGGCTCCTACGAGCAGTACTTC. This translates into CASSTRTGSYEQYF.

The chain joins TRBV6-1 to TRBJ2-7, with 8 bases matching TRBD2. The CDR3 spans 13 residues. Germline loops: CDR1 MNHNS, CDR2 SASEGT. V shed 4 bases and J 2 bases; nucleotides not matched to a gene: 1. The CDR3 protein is CASSVSGAYEQYF. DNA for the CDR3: TGTGCCAGCAGTGTTAGCGGGGCCTACGAGCAGTACTTC.

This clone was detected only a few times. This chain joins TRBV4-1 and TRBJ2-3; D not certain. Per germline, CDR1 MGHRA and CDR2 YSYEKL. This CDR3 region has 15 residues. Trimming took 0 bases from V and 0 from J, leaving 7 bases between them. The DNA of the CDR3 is TGCGCCAGCAGCCAAGAATCGTCTAGCACAGATACGCAGTATTTT. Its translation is CASSQESSSTDTQYF.

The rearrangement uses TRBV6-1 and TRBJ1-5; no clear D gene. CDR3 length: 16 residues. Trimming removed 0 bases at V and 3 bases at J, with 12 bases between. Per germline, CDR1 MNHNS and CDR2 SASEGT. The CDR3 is CASSEARQFANQPQHF. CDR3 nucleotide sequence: TGTGCCAGCAGTGAAGCGCGACAATTCGCCAATCAGCCCCAGCATTTT.

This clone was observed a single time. This chain's CDR3 is CASSPWEESYNEQFF. The CDR3 nucleotides are TGTGCCAGCAGTCCCTGGGAGGAATCCTACAATGAGCAGTTCTTC. This chain connects TRBV27 to TRBJ2-1; the D gene is possibly TRBD2 (6 bases). The CDR3 has 15 residues. The V end was cut by 5 bases, the J end by 1 base, with 12 bases between. CDR1 and CDR2 from the germline V gene are MNHEY and SMNVEV (reference sequence).

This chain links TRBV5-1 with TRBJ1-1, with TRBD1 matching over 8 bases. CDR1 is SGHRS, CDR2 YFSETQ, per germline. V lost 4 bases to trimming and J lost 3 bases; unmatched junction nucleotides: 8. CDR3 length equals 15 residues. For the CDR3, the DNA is TGCGCCAGCAGCATACAGGGGGGGCTAGACACTGAAGCTTTCTTT. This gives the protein CASSIQGGLDTEAFF.

CDR3 nucleotides: TGTGCCAGCAGCTTGTTTGGTGGCACAGATACGCAGTATTTT. Protein product: CASSLFGGTDTQYF. The V and J genes are TRBV5-4 and TRBJ2-3; unclear D gene. The ends were cut back, 1 base at V and 1 base at J, with 7 bases in the middle. CDR3 length: 14 residues. Per the germline V gene, CDR1 is SGHNT and CDR2 is YYREEE (reference sequence).

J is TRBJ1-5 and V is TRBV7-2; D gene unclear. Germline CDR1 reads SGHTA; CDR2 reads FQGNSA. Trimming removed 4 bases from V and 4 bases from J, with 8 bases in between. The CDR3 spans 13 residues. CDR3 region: CASSSGGNQPQHF. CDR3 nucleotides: TGTGCCAGCAGCTCCGGCGGGAATCAGCCCCAGCATTTT.

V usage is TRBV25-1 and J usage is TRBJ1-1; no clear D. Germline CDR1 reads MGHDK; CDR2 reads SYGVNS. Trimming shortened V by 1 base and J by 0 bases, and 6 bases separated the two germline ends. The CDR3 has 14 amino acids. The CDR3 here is CASSEFGLNTEAFF. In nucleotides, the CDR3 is TGTGCCAGCAGTGAATTCGGTTTGAACACTGAAGCTTTCTTT.

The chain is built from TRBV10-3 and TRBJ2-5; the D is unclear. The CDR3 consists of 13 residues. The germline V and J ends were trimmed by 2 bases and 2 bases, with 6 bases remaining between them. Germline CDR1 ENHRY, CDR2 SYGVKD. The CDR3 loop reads CAISERRQETQYF. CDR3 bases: TGTGCCATCAGTGAGCGCAGACAAGAGACCCAGTACTTC.

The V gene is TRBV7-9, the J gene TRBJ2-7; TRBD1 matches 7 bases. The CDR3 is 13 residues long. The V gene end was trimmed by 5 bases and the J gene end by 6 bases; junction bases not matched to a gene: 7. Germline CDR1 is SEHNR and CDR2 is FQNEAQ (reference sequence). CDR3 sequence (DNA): TGTGCCAGCAGCCTCCGGGACAGCGGCGAGCAGTACGTC. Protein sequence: CASSLRDSGEQYV.

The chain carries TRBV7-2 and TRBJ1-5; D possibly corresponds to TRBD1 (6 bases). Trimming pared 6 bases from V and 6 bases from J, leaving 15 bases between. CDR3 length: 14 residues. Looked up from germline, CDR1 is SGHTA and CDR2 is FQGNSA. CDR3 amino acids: CASSFGGAGQPQHF. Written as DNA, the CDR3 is TGTGCCAGCAGTTTTGGGGGCGCAGGTCAGCCCCAGCATTTT.

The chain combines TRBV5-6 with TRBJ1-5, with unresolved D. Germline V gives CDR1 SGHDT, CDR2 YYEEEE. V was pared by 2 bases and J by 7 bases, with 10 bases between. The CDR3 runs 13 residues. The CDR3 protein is CASSFGPDQPQHF. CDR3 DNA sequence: TGTGCCAGCAGCTTCGGACCCGACCAGCCCCAGCATTTT.

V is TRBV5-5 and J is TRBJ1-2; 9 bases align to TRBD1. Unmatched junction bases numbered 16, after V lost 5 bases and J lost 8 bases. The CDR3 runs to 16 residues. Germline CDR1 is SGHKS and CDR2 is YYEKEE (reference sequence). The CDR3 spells CASSFGTGWAGGGYTF. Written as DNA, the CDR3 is TGTGCCAGCAGTTTCGGGACAGGGTGGGCCGGAGGCGGCTACACCTTC. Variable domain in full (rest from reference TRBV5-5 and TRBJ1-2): DAGVTQSPTHLIKTRGQQVTLRCSPISGHKSVSWYQQVLGQGPQFIFQYYEKEERGRGNFPDRFSARQFPNYSSELNVNALLLGDSALYLCASSFGTGWAGGGYTFGSGTRLTVV.

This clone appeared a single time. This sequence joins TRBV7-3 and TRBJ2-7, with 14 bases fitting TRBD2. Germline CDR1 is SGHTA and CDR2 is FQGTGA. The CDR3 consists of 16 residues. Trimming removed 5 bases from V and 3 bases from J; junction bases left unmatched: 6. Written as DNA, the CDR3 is TGTGCCAGCAGCCGATCAGGGACTAGCGGGAGCTACGAGCAGTACTTC. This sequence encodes CASSRSGTSGSYEQYF.

The CDR3 coding sequence is TGTGCCTGGAGTGATGGGACAGGGGGCTATGGCTACACCTTC. As protein: CAWSDGTGGYGYTF. V gene TRBV30 combines with J gene TRBJ1-2, with TRBD1 identical over 11 bases. This CDR3 comprises 14 residues. Germline V gene sequence: CDR1 GTSNPN, CDR2 SVGIG (reference sequence). Trimming cost V 1 base and J 4 bases; bases outside gene matches: 2.

This chain's CDR3 is CASTGGTGLSNQPQHF. CDR3 nucleotides: TGTGCCAGCACGGGGGGAACGGGGCTTAGCAATCAGCCCCAGCATTTT. The chain has TRBV7-2 and TRBJ1-5; D possibly corresponds to TRBD1 (5 bases). Per germline, CDR1 SGHTA and CDR2 FQGNSA. This CDR3 spans 16 amino acids. Between the trimmed V and J ends, which lost 7 bases and 0 bases, there was a span of 16 bases.